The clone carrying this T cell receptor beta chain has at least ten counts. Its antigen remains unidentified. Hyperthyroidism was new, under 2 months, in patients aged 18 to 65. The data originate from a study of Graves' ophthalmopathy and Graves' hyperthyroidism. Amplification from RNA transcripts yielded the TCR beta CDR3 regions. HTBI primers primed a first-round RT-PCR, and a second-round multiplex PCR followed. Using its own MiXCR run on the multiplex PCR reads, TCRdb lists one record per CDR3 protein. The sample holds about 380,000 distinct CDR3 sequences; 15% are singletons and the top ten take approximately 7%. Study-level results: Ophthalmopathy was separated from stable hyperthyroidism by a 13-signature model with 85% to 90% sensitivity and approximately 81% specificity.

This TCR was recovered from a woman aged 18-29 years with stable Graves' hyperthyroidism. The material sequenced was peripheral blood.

The DNA of the CDR3 is TGTGCCACTACCGACAAGTATGGCTACACCTTC. Translated: CATTDKYGYTF. This chain connects TRBV2 to TRBJ1-2; D is undetermined. Trimming shortened V by 10 bases and J by 5 bases, and 11 bases separated the two germline ends. The CDR3 contains 11 residues. Germline loops: CDR1 SNHLY, CDR2 FYNNEI.